The 30 T cell receptor beta chains below come from one sample, sequenced in a study of blood T cell repertoires in COVID-19. Assay used: immunoSEQ multiplex PCR; TCRdb lists only in-frame clones, some missing. Of 200,000 to 250,000 clones detected, about 88% appear once; the ten largest clones hold 15% to 20%. Sequences were obtained from peripheral blood. Receptors originate from a man aged 45-65 years with COVID-19, enrolled during active disease.

The chain has TRBV3-1 (or the pseudogene TRBV3-2) and TRBJ2-7, with TRBD1 matching over 11 bases. The germline CDR1 and CDR2 sequences are LGHDT and YNNKEL (reference sequence). The CDR3 is 19 residues long. V gave up 6 bases and J gave up 3 bases; unmatched junction bases: 19. The CDR3 is CASSKSPGQGDLTYYEQYF. As DNA, the CDR3 is TGTGCCAGCAGTAAAAGCCCGGGACAGGGGGACCTTACTTACTACGAGCAGTACTTC.

Comments on this clone: The junction differs from germline at one of its ends, possibly a read error. The sample holds other DNA sequences that translate to the same CDR3. This chain links TRBV6-1 with TRBJ1-6; D is ambiguous. The CDR3 totals 13 residues. Germline assignment: CDR1 MNHNS and CDR2 SASEGT. The CDR3 loop is CASSETPNSPLHF. The CDR3 nucleotides read TGTGCTAGCAGTGAGACACCAAATTCACCCCTCCACTTT.

The V and J genes are TRBV28 and TRBJ2-2; possibly TRBD1 for D (5 bases). Germline CDR1 and CDR2: MDHEN and SYDVKM. The V gene lost 5 bases and the J gene lost 6 bases, with 16 bases spanning the gap. The CDR3 sequence is 15 residues long. Here the CDR3 DNA reads TGTGCCAGCAGTCCTCAGCAGGGCACGGCCGGGGAGCTGTTTTTT. This gives the protein CASSPQQGTAGELFF.

The CDR3 DNA is TGCGCCAGCAGCCATGAGGGAGGCTTAGGCAATCAGCCCCAGCATTTT. It translates to CASSHEGGLGNQPQHF. This chain connects TRBV4-1 to TRBJ1-5; the D is unclear. With 3 bases removed from V and 2 bases from J, the gap between germline ends came to 14 bases. This CDR3 comprises 16 residues. Germline values: CDR1 MGHRA, CDR2 YSYEKL.

CDR3 nucleotides: TGTGCCAGCAGCCAAGATTTCTACTCAGGGGGCACAGATACGCAGTATTTT. This encodes CASSQDFYSGGTDTQYF. This chain joins TRBV14 and TRBJ2-3; TRBD1 might be the D (6 bases). The CDR3 sequence is 17 residues long. Germline CDR1 SGHDN, CDR2 FVKESK. Between the trimmed V and J ends, which lost 0 bases and 1 base, there was a span of 14 bases.

The chain uses TRBV27 and TRBJ1-5; TRBD1 agrees at 7 bases. J lost 3 bases, V lost 1 base, and 9 bases had no gene match. Per germline, CDR1 MNHEY and CDR2 SMNVEV (reference sequence). This CDR3 comprises 17 residues. In DNA form, the CDR3 reads TGTGCCAGCAGTTTATTGGCTGTAGGGGGCAACAATCAGCCCCAGCATTTT. Amino acids: CASSLLAVGGNNQPQHF.

The chain uses TRBV12-3 or TRBV12-4 and TRBJ1-2, with 11 bases identical to TRBD1. The CDR3 is made up of 13 amino acids. Germline trimming cut 5 bases from V and 8 bases from J; bases unmatched to any gene: 4. CDR3 sequence reads: CASSLDRGQGYTF. CDR3 nucleotide sequence: TGTGCCAGCAGTCTGGACAGGGGGCAAGGCTACACCTTC.

This sequence joins TRBV7-9 and TRBJ2-3; TRBD1 is a possible D gene (6 bases). The germline CDR1 and CDR2 sequences are SEHNR and FQNEAQ (reference sequence). V lost 5 bases to trimming and J lost 3 bases, with 12 bases between them. This CDR3 has 14 residues. This CDR3 is CASSPFGQTDTQYF. The CDR3 DNA reads as TGTGCCAGCAGCCCCTTTGGACAGACAGATACGCAGTATTTT.

The V and J genes are TRBV5-4 and TRBJ2-7; possibly TRBD1 for D (5 bases). With 5 bases removed from V and 1 base from J, the gap between germline ends came to 16 bases. Germline V lookup: CDR1 SGHNT, CDR2 YYREEE (reference sequence). The CDR3 is 15 amino acids. The CDR3 sequence: CASRSQGAASYEQYF. The CDR3 DNA reads as TGTGCCAGCAGGTCCCAAGGGGCGGCGTCCTACGAGCAGTACTTC.

The J gene is TRBJ1-1, the V gene TRBV10-3; 9 bases are a match to TRBD1. The germline gives CDR1 ENHRY, CDR2 SYGVKD. J lost 1 base, V lost 4 bases, and 7 bases had no gene match. The CDR3 has 16 amino acids. The CDR3 reads CAISGGGTGRNTEAFF. The CDR3 DNA sequence: TGTGCCATCAGTGGGGGGGGGACAGGGAGGAACACTGAAGCTTTCTTT.

This sequence joins TRBV18 and TRBJ2-3; 9 nucleotides align to TRBD2. J gave up 5 bases and V 0 bases, and 9 bases lay outside the gene matches. CDR1 is KGHSH and CDR2 is LQKENI in the germline V gene. The CDR3 has 17 amino acids. CDR3 sequence reads: CASSPPSSGRVGDTQYF. CDR3 nucleotide sequence: TGTGCCAGCTCACCACCGAGTAGCGGGAGAGTTGGAGATACGCAGTATTTT.

The chain carries TRBV28 and TRBJ1-3, with 7 bases matching TRBD1. Losses at the gene ends were 2 bases for V and 1 base for J; bases not matched to a gene: 2. Germline V gene lookup returns CDR1 MDHEN and CDR2 SYDVKM. This CDR3 comprises 15 residues. The CDR3 spells CASSLGTASGNTIYF. The DNA for the CDR3 is TGTGCCAGCAGTTTAGGGACAGCGTCTGGAAACACCATATATTTT.

This clone occurred many times. This chain joins TRBV27 and TRBJ2-1, with D tentatively TRBD2 (6 bases). CDR1 MNHEY and CDR2 SMNVEV come from the germline V gene (reference sequence). With 8 bases removed from V and 4 bases from J, the gap between germline ends came to 18 bases. The CDR3 consists of 15 residues. In nucleotides, the CDR3 is TGTGCCAGCGCCCCGGTGAGACTAGAATACAATGAGCAGTTCTTC. Translating gives CASAPVRLEYNEQFF.

The chain joins TRBV9 to TRBJ2-3; 12 nucleotides agree with TRBD1. The CDR3 is 18 residues long. J was trimmed by 5 bases and V by 0 bases; bases with no gene match: 10. Germline-derived CDR1 and CDR2 are SGDLS and YYNGEE. CDR3 bases: TGTGCCAGCAGCGTAGTAAGTTCGGGACAGGGGGCGGGAGATACGCAGTATTTT. This translates into CASSVVSSGQGAGDTQYF.

This chain uses TRBV3-1 (or the pseudogene TRBV3-2) with TRBJ1-6, with D perhaps matching TRBD1 (5 bases). This CDR3 has 14 amino acids. Per germline, CDR1 LGHDT and CDR2 YNNKEL (reference sequence). Trimming removed 1 base at V and 10 bases at J, with 11 bases between. In nucleotides, the CDR3 is TGTGCCAGCAGCCAAGCGGCAGGGAGGTCACCCCTCCACTTT. Its translation is CASSQAAGRSPLHF.

The J gene is TRBJ1-2, the V gene TRBV18; TRBD1 aligns across 10 bases. The length of the CDR3 is 15 residues. V shed 5 bases, J shed 4 bases, and the junction held 7 bases outside the gene matches. Germline V gene sequence: CDR1 KGHSH, CDR2 LQKENI. CDR3 protein: CASSKQTGGSYGYTF. As DNA, the CDR3 is TGTGCCAGCTCAAAGCAGACAGGGGGCAGCTATGGCTACACCTTC. Variable domain in full (rest from reference TRBV18 and TRBJ1-2): NAGVMQNPRHLVRRRGQEARLRCSPMKGHSHVYWYRQLPEEGLKFMVYLQKENIIDESGMPKERFSAEFPKEGPSILRIQQVVRGDSAAYFCASSKQTGGSYGYTFGSGTRLTVV.

This sequence joins TRBV5-4 and TRBJ2-6; perhaps TRBD1 as D (5 bases). The germline gives CDR1 SGHNT, CDR2 YYREEE (reference sequence). The CDR3 runs to 15 residues. V dropped 1 base and J dropped 4 bases, with 9 bases sitting between them. The CDR3 spells CASSLPGSGANVLTF. The CDR3 DNA is TGTGCCAGCAGCTTGCCAGGGTCGGGGGCCAACGTCCTGACTTTC. The full variable domain, rest sourced from reference TRBV5-4 and TRBJ2-6, is ETGVTQSPTHLIKTRGQQVTLRCSSQSGHNTVSWYQQALGQGPQFIFQYYREEENGRGNFPPRFSGLQFPNYSSELNVNALELDDSALYLCASSLPGSGANVLTFGAGSRLTVL.

The V gene is TRBV29-1, the J gene TRBJ2-1; 8 bases line up with TRBD2. CDR1 and CDR2 (germline): SQVTM, ANQGSEA. The CDR3 runs 14 residues. Trimming removed 6 bases from V and 0 bases from J; junction bases left unmatched: 4. The CDR3 sequence is CSVPGGSSYNEQFF. As DNA, the CDR3 is TGCAGCGTGCCGGGGGGGAGCTCCTACAATGAGCAGTTCTTC.

This clone appeared once. The V gene is TRBV4-1, the J gene TRBJ2-7; 10 bases align to TRBD2. The trim removed 1 base at V and 6 bases at J, leaving 6 bases unmatched. Looked up from germline, CDR1 is MGHRA and CDR2 is YSYEKL. The CDR3 is made up of 15 amino acids. In DNA form, the CDR3 reads TGCGCCAGCAGCCAAGCTAGCGGGAGCTGGGGCGAGCAGTACTTC. This encodes CASSQASGSWGEQYF.

This chain uses TRBV5-4 with TRBJ2-1; 7 bases are shared with TRBD1. Germline V gene sequence: CDR1 SGHNT, CDR2 YYREEE (reference sequence). Trimming removed 4 bases from V and 3 bases from J; junction bases left unmatched: 4. This CDR3 spans 14 amino acids. The CDR3 spells CASSTGTDYNEQFF. CDR3 coding DNA: TGTGCCAGCAGCACCGGGACAGACTACAATGAGCAGTTCTTC.

The chain employs TRBV12-5 and TRBJ2-5, with 8 nucleotides matching TRBD1. The V gene end was trimmed by 2 bases and the J gene end by 5 bases; junction bases not matched to a gene: 4. The CDR3 totals 14 residues. CDR1 LGHNT and CDR2 FRNRAP come from the germline V gene. CDR3 sequence: CASGLRTGIETQYF. The CDR3 nucleotides read TGTGCTAGTGGTTTGCGGACAGGGATTGAGACCCAGTACTTC.

The CDR3 DNA is TGTGCCAGCAGCTTATCAAAGAACACCGGGGAGCTGTTTTTT. This codes for CASSLSKNTGELFF. The gene calls are TRBV7-3 and TRBJ2-2; D is ambiguous. Germline-derived CDR1 and CDR2 are SGHTA and FQGTGA. The V and J ends lost 2 bases and 1 base respectively, with 5 bases between them. The CDR3 has 14 residues.

This clone has a single count. The rearrangement links TRBV5-6 to TRBJ1-1, with D perhaps matching TRBD1 (6 bases). This CDR3 has 15 residues. Germline CDR1 reads SGHDT; CDR2 reads YYEEEE. Trimming removed 0 bases from V and 1 base from J, with 10 bases in between. This CDR3 reads CASSLGTGTNTEAFF. The CDR3 coding sequence is TGTGCCAGCAGCTTGGGAACAGGGACGAACACTGAAGCTTTCTTT. The full variable domain, in which reference TRBV5-6 and TRBJ1-1 provide the parts outside the CDR3, is DAGVTQSPTHLIKTRGQQVTLRCSPKSGHDTVSWYQQALGQGPQFIFQYYEEEERQRGNFPDRFSGHQFPNYSSELNVNALLLGDSALYLCASSLGTGTNTEAFFGQGTRLTVV.

The chain has TRBV18 and TRBJ1-2; TRBD1 agrees at 9 bases. Per germline, CDR1 KGHSH and CDR2 LQKENI. The CDR3 is made up of 16 amino acids. Unmatched junction bases numbered 10, after V lost 3 bases and J lost 5 bases. CDR3 sequence reads: CASSPSGTGKGYGYTF. In DNA, the CDR3 is TGTGCCAGCTCACCCTCCGGGACAGGGAAAGGTTATGGCTACACCTTC.

This sequence joins TRBV5-4 and TRBJ1-6; 8 positions match TRBD1. The length of the CDR3 is 14 residues. Germline CDR1 reads SGHNT; CDR2 reads YYREEE (reference sequence). V shed 0 bases and J 10 bases; nucleotides not matched to a gene: 3. The CDR3: CASSLGTGRSPLHF. In nucleotides, the CDR3 is TGTGCCAGCAGCTTGGGGACAGGGCGGTCACCCCTCCACTTT.

A single count supports this clone. V is TRBV2 and J is TRBJ1-5, with D maybe TRBD1 (6 bases). The CDR3 has 14 amino acids. The germline CDR1 and CDR2 sequences are SNHLY and FYNNEI. V gave up 5 bases and J gave up 2 bases, with 10 bases separating them. CDR3 in DNA: TGTGCCAGCAGTTTTGGACAGCGCAATCAGCCCCAGCATTTT. Its translation: CASSFGQRNQPQHF.

The V call is TRBV5-8, the J call TRBJ1-3; D unclear. Looked up from germline, CDR1 is SGHTS and CDR2 is YDEGEE. The CDR3 spans 15 residues. V was clipped by 0 bases and J by 1 base, with 8 bases between them. DNA for the CDR3: TGTGCCAGCAGCTTGGGGAGGGTATCTGGAAACACCATATATTTT. Translated, it gives CASSLGRVSGNTIYF.

The genes are TRBV2 and TRBJ2-1, with 12 bases matching TRBD2. The CDR3 has 15 amino acids. From germline, CDR1 is SNHLY and CDR2 FYNNEI. J was trimmed by 4 bases and V by 4 bases; bases with no gene match: 2. DNA for the CDR3: TGTGCCAGCAGTGTACTAGCGGGGGGATACAATGAGCAGTTCTTC. Its translation is CASSVLAGGYNEQFF.

CDR3 sequence reads: CASRDTPGQGQYEQYF. The CDR3 DNA follows: TGTGCCAGCAGAGATACTCCGGGACAGGGACAATACGAGCAGTACTTC. The V and J genes are TRBV28 and TRBJ2-7, with 9 nucleotides matching TRBD1. The CDR3 has 16 residues. Germline V CDR1 and CDR2: MDHEN, SYDVKM. Trimming removed 6 bases from V and 4 bases from J; junction bases left unmatched: 13.

The chain combines TRBV4-1 with TRBJ1-5, with D unresolved. V lost 0 bases and J lost 0, with 6 bases in between. CDR1 and CDR2 (germline): MGHRA, YSYEKL. There are 15 residues in the CDR3. The CDR3 region has the DNA TGCGCCAGCAGCCAAGATCTCGTTAGCAATCAGCCCCAGCATTTT. Residues: CASSQDLVSNQPQHF.